The 9 T cell receptor beta chains presented below share a single source sample, sequenced in a study of T cell responses to AZD1222 COVID-19 vaccine. Clones were sequenced by immunoSEQ multiplex PCR, and TCRdb holds only the in-frame ones, with some missing. This table holds about 270,000 clones, about 94% found once. The material sequenced was peripheral blood, taken 28 days after the second AZD1222 dose. These receptors were taken from an adult who received the AZD1222 COVID-19 vaccine.

This rearrangement joins TRBV23-1 to TRBJ2-2, with 7 bases aligning to TRBD2. TRBV23-1 is identified as an open reading frame with a role that is uncertain. CDR3 size: 16 residues. The ends lost 2 bases at V and 5 bases at J; junction bases unmatched: 8. CDR3 region: CASSQMAAGRTGELFF. In DNA form, the CDR3 reads TGCGCCAGCAGTCAAATGGCCGCCGGGAGGACCGGGGAGCTGTTTTTT.

This chain joins TRBV18 and TRBJ2-5; D tentatively fits TRBD1 or TRBD2 (5 bases each). The CDR3 runs to 14 residues. Germline V gene sequence: CDR1 KGHSH, CDR2 LQKENI. V shed 0 bases and J shed 2 bases, with 7 bases lying between them. The CDR3 region is CASSPPRGQETQYF. CDR3 DNA sequence: TGTGCCAGCTCACCACCGAGGGGTCAAGAGACCCAGTACTTC.

The rearrangement uses TRBV2 and TRBJ2-2, with a possible D match to TRBD2 (6 bases). Germline CDR1 and CDR2: SNHLY and FYNNEI. V lost 5 bases, J lost 0 bases, and 13 bases lay in between. The CDR3 extends over 16 amino acids. CDR3 DNA: TGTGCCAGCAGTCCGCAGGGAGGCGCGAACACCGGGGAGCTGTTTTTT. It translates to CASSPQGGANTGELFF.

V and J are TRBV2 and TRBJ1-1, with D possibly TRBD1 on 6 matching bases. Germline-derived CDR1 and CDR2 are SNHLY and FYNNEI. The length of the CDR3 is 11 residues. V shed 4 bases and J shed 11 bases, with 11 bases lying between them. CDR3: CASSGDMRAFF. The CDR3 nucleotides are TGTGCCAGCAGTGGGGACATGAGGGCTTTCTTT.

This clone was counted a few times. This chain links TRBV6-4 with TRBJ2-6; D possibly corresponds to TRBD2 (5 bases). Trimming removed 8 bases from V and 1 base from J, with 15 bases in between. CDR1 MRHNA and CDR2 SNTAGT come from the germline V gene. There are 16 residues in the CDR3. The CDR3 here is CASSPGELSGANVLTF. Here the CDR3 DNA reads TGTGCCAGCTCCCCCGGGGAGCTATCTGGGGCCAACGTCCTGACTTTC.

The chain is built from TRBV5-4 and TRBJ2-5; D possibly matches TRBD1 or TRBD2 (5 bases each). This CDR3 has 15 residues. The germline V and J ends were trimmed by 1 base and 2 bases, with 12 bases remaining between them. CDR1 and CDR2 from the germline V gene are SGHNT and YYREEE (reference sequence). CDR3 in DNA: TGTGCCAGCAGCTTGCCCGGGACCCTACAAGAGACCCAGTACTTC. This gives the protein CASSLPGTLQETQYF.

The J gene is TRBJ1-6, the V gene TRBV2; D not certain. Looked up from germline, CDR1 is SNHLY and CDR2 is FYNNEI. The CDR3 has 14 residues. V was trimmed by 8 bases and J by 10 bases, leaving 18 bases between them. CDR3 sequence: CASAREGVESPLHF. Written as DNA, the CDR3 is TGTGCCAGCGCCCGGGAGGGCGTAGAATCACCCCTCCACTTT.

The chain recombines TRBV28 with TRBJ2-1; D might be TRBD2 (6 bases). This CDR3 is 13 amino acids long. V lost 6 bases and J lost 5, with 11 bases in between. CDR1 MDHEN and CDR2 SYDVKM come from the germline V gene. CDR3 amino acids: CASREGGNNEQFF. CDR3 sequence (DNA): TGTGCCAGCAGAGAAGGAGGGAACAATGAGCAGTTCTTC.

The chain is built from TRBV5-6 and TRBJ1-1, with D maybe TRBD1 (5 bases). Trimming took 2 bases from V and 3 from J, leaving 11 bases between them. This CDR3 has 14 residues. The germline CDR1 and CDR2 sequences are SGHDT and YYEEEE. The CDR3 DNA reads as TGTGCCAGCAGCTTCGGGGCGAGGGACACTGAAGCTTTCTTT. Its translation: CASSFGARDTEAFF.